This T cell receptor beta chain derives from a study of CD8 T cells in ankylosing spondylitis. Study conclusions and caveats: CD8+ disease-linked clones were present at relatively low frequencies in blood. A TCR beta motif of fewer than 10 highly homologous variants seemed to mark ankylosing spondylitis blood. Prior literature has documented some motif variants in synovial fluid and blood from reactive arthritis.

Using quantitative 5'-RACE with molecular barcodes, the authors made TCR beta libraries. TCRdb itself ran the 5' RACE reads through MiXCR, one entry per CDR3 protein. Of over 400,000 distinct CDR3 sequences in the sample, 25% to 30% are singletons; the top ten hold approximately 1%. This clonotype appeared a few times. What it binds is not known. There are 17 residues in the CDR3. Germline CDR1 is SGHTA and CDR2 is FQGNSA. With 5 bases clipped from V and 6 bases from J, the junction kept 13 bases outside the gene matches. This TCR was sampled from a male donor with ankylosing spondylitis. The chain combines TRBV7-2 with TRBJ2-3, with TRBD2 matching 11 bases. Sequenced material: blood, either unsorted or a sorted T cell fraction (not recorded which). The DNA for the CDR3 is TGTGCCAGCAGCACGTCCGTGCTAGCGGGAGGTACTGATACGCAGTATTTT. It encodes CASSTSVLAGGTDTQYF.